Listed below are T cell receptor beta chains from one sample, sequenced in a study of blood T cell repertoires in COVID-19. Sequencing was performed with immunoSEQ multiplex PCR; in TCRdb, only in-frame clones are kept and a portion is missing. The sample yields almost 350,000 clones, roughly 86% seen once. Material for sequencing was PBMCs or T cells enriched from blood (not recorded which). The receptors stem from a woman in her twenties or thirties who had been exposed to COVID-19. Both conserved end residues are part of each CDR3. The D gene is left open where the match is weak. Clone size is stated in some rows and not others, as once, few, many or a class when expanded.

- TRBJ2-7 - TRBV27 CASMRDPRGGYEQYF TGTGCCAGTATGAGGGATCCCAGGGGTGGCTACGAGCAGTACTTC
- TRBJ2-7 - TRBV6-5 CASSYGGGLYEQYF TGTGCCAGCAGTTACGGGGGAGGACTGTACGAGCAGTACTTC
- TRBJ1-5 - TRBV27 CASSLRGDQPQHF TGTGCCAGCAGCCTACGGGGGGACCAGCCCCAGCATTTT
- TRBJ1-4 - TRBV9 CASSEKPGLGPTNEKLFF TGTGCCAGCAGCGAGAAACCAGGTCTGGGGCCAACTAATGAAAAACTGTTTTTT
TRBD2 TRBJ2-1 - TRBV3-1/TRBV3-2 CASRPGLAGYNEQFF TGTGCCAGCAGACCGGGACTAGCGGGGTACAATGAGCAGTTCTTC
- TRBJ1-3 once TRBV5-1 CASSLELGIGNTIYF TGCGCCAGCAGCTTGGAACTAGGGATCGGAAACACCATATATTTT
- TRBJ2-2 - TRBV19 CASSITFVRRGGTGELFF TGTGCCAGTAGTATAACGTTTGTGAGAAGGGGGGGCACCGGGGAGCTGTTTTTT
TRBD2 TRBJ2-3 - TRBV27 CASKEASGASTDTQYF TGTGCCAGCAAGGAGGCTAGCGGAGCTAGCACAGATACGCAGTATTTT
- TRBJ2-7 - TRBV11-1 CASGIRGSYEQYF TGTGCCAGCGGAATAAGGGGCTCCTACGAGCAGTACTTC
- TRBJ1-2 - TRBV5-1 CASSSYRDGSLYGYTF TGCGCCAGCAGCTCATACAGGGATGGGTCTCTCTATGGCTACACCTTC
- TRBJ2-7 - TRBV6-1 CASRLGQSSYEQYF TGTGCCAGCCGACTGGGGCAGAGCTCCTACGAGCAGTACTTC
TRBD1 TRBJ2-7 - TRBV28 CASRDSPYEQYF TGTGCCAGCCGGGACAGCCCCTACGAGCAGTACTTC
- TRBJ2-1 - TRBV5-5 CASSPRENEQFF TGTGCCAGCAGCCCGAGGGAGAATGAGCAGTTCTTC
- TRBJ2-7 once TRBV3-1/TRBV3-2 CASSQSGGVSYEQYF TGTGCCAGCAGCCAAAGCGGAGGGGTCTCCTACGAGCAGTACTTC
- TRBJ1-3 - TRBV6-1 CASSEDGSSGNTIYF TGTGCCAGCAGTGAAGACGGTAGCTCTGGAAACACCATATATTTT
- TRBJ2-2 - TRBV3-1/TRBV3-2 CANPNRFTGELFF TGTGCCAACCCTAATCGATTCACCGGGGAGCTGTTTTTT
TRBD1 TRBJ2-4 - TRBV6-5 CASSRQGNAQNIQYF TGTGCCAGCAGTAGACAGGGGAACGCCCAAAACATTCAGTACTTC
- TRBJ2-2 - TRBV19 CASSMPANTGELFF TGTGCCAGTAGTATGCCAGCGAACACCGGGGAGCTGTTTTTT
TRBD2 TRBJ2-1 - TRBV7-6 CASSPQLAGAHNEQFF TGTGCCAGCAGCCCCCAACTAGCGGGAGCACACAATGAGCAGTTCTTC
TRBD2 TRBJ2-1 - TRBV7-3 CASSPGLAGADEQFF TGTGCCAGCAGCCCCGGACTAGCGGGAGCCGATGAGCAGTTCTTC
- TRBJ1-3 - TRBV2 CASSGWGSRGNTIYF TGTGCCAGCAGTGGGTGGGGCTCAAGGGGAAACACCATATATTTT
TRBD2 TRBJ2-7 - TRBV10-3 CAIWGGTSGNYEQYF TGTGCCATTTGGGGGGGGACTAGCGGGAACTACGAGCAGTACTTC
TRBD1 TRBJ1-4 - TRBV3-1/TRBV3-2 CASSQAGGSEKLFF TGTGCCAGCAGCCAAGCAGGGGGCAGTGAAAAACTGTTTTTT
- TRBJ2-3 - TRBV29-1 CSVEVTGVSDTQYF TGCAGCGTTGAAGTCACGGGGGTGTCAGATACGCAGTATTTT
- TRBJ2-5 once TRBV6-6 CASLGSLGSSETQYF TGTGCCAGTTTAGGTAGCCTCGGGAGCAGCGAGACCCAGTACTTC
TRBD1 TRBJ2-5 - TRBV25-1 CASSVDRGGETQYF TGTGCCAGCAGTGTGGACAGGGGAGGGGAGACCCAGTACTTC
- TRBJ1-1 - TRBV7-7 CASSFGENTEAFF TGTGCTAGCAGCTTCGGGGAGAACACTGAAGCTTTCTTT
TRBD2 TRBJ2-3 - TRBV2 CASSGASGHTDTQYF TGTGCCAGCAGTGGGGCTAGCGGCCACACAGATACGCAGTATTTT
TRBD2 TRBJ2-4 - TRBV3-1/TRBV3-2 CASSQSGTSVWF TGTGCCAGCAGCCAATCCGGGACTAGCGTCTGGTTC
TRBD2 TRBJ2-3 - TRBV9 CASSVGLAGAVTDTQYF TGTGCCAGCAGCGTAGGTCTAGCGGGAGCTGTCACAGATACGCAGTATTTT
- TRBJ1-2 - TRBV11-2 CASSLERLGLRGYTF TGTGCCAGCAGCTTAGAAAGGCTGGGACTACGGGGCTACACCTTC
TRBD1 TRBJ2-2 - TRBV10-3 CAISGQGGSNTGELFF TGTGCCATCAGTGGACAGGGTGGGTCGAACACCGGGGAGCTGTTTTTT
TRBD1 TRBJ1-5 - TRBV5-1 CASSSGQGPHQPQHF TGCGCCAGCAGCTCCGGACAGGGGCCCCATCAGCCCCAGCATTTT
- TRBJ2-7 - TRBV14 CASSQDLRARSYEQYF TGTGCCAGCAGCCAGGATCTCAGGGCTAGGTCATACGAGCAGTACTTC
- TRBJ2-7 - TRBV5-5 CASSLNRVGVWYEQYF TGTGCCAGCAGCTTGAACAGGGTGGGCGTGTGGTACGAGCAGTACTTC
- TRBJ1-2 - TRBV28 CASSRFYGYTF TGTGCCAGCAGCCGTTTCTATGGCTACACCTTC
TRBD1 TRBJ1-1 few TRBV6-5 CASRDRAATEAFF TGTGCCAGCAGGGACAGGGCAGCCACTGAAGCTTTCTTT
- TRBJ2-7 - TRBV9 CASSTQTGGYEQYF TGTGCCAGCAGCACCCAAACAGGAGGGTACGAGCAGTACTTC
TRBD1 TRBJ2-5 - TRBV7-3 CASSTTGGGETQYF TGTGCCAGCAGCACGACAGGGGGCGGAGAGACCCAGTACTTC
TRBD1 TRBJ1-2 - TRBV6-5 CASSYRQGLETYGYTF TGTGCCAGCAGTTATCGACAGGGATTAGAAACTTATGGCTACACCTTC
- TRBJ1-1 - TRBV18 CASSPLPGNTEAFF TGTGCCAGCTCACCACTCCCAGGTAACACTGAAGCTTTCTTT
TRBD1 TRBJ1-1 - TRBV7-9 CASSPRTGGFTEAFF TGTGCCAGCAGCCCCCGGACAGGGGGATTTACTGAAGCTTTCTTT
TRBD1 TRBJ2-1 - TRBV18 CASSLKGQGFEQFF TGTGCCAGCTCATTAAAGGGACAGGGCTTTGAGCAGTTCTTC
TRBD1 TRBJ2-7 few TRBV28 CASSFPGTGSYEQYF TGTGCCAGCAGTTTTCCAGGGACAGGCTCCTACGAGCAGTACTTC
TRBD2 TRBJ2-5 - TRBV29-1 CSVGGTSGEVGETQYF TGCAGCGTTGGGGGGACTAGCGGCGAGGTAGGAGAGACCCAGTACTTC
- TRBJ1-3 - TRBV7-6 CASSFGGSGNTIYF TGTGCCAGCAGCTTCGGAGGTTCTGGAAACACCATATATTTT
TRBD2 TRBJ2-2 - TRBV7-3 CASSPRGTSGIGGNTGELFF TGTGCCAGCAGCCCCCGGGGGACTAGCGGGATCGGGGGGAACACCGGGGAGCTGTTTTTT
TRBD1 TRBJ2-7 - TRBV2 CASSESPPGAGGHEQYF TGTGCCAGCAGTGAAAGCCCCCCCGGGGCAGGGGGCCACGAGCAGTACTTC
- TRBJ2-3 - TRBV10-3 CAITPGLNTDTQYF TGTGCCATCACCCCGGGACTGAACACAGATACGCAGTATTTT
- TRBJ2-7 - TRBV9 CASSGDFYYEQYF TGTGCCAGCAGCGGGGACTTCTATTACGAGCAGTACTTC